A selection of T cell receptor beta chains follows, all from one sample in a study of TIL therapy for anti-PD-1-resistant metastatic lung cancer. Data came from immunoSEQ multiplex PCR; TCRdb stores just in-frame clones and leaves some out. Altogether some 13,000 clones are present, 66% being singletons, with the ten largest covering 9%. The material sequenced was tumor tissue, taken at baseline. The origin of the receptors is a woman between 30 and 85 years old with non-small cell lung cancer. Both conserved end residues are part of each CDR3. D genes are given only for firm matches. Some rows mark clone size as missing; the rest say once, few, many or name a class of expanded clone.

V	size	D	J	CDR3	DNA
TRBV28	once	TRBD2	TRBJ2-5	CASSPILAGVGETQYF	TGTGCCAGCAGCCCTATTCTAGCGGGAGTTGGAGAGACCCAGTACTTC
TRBV27	once	.	TRBJ1-1	CASSTALTGHTEAFF	TGTGCCAGCAGTACCGCCCTGACAGGACACACTGAAGCTTTCTTT
TRBV11-2	.	TRBD2	TRBJ2-2	CASSFPSGTNTGELFF	TGTGCCAGCAGCTTTCCCAGCGGGACGAACACCGGGGAGCTGTTTTTT
TRBV19	.	.	TRBJ1-5	CASTPMTPNQPQHF	TGTGCCAGTACCCCGATGACACCGAATCAGCCCCAGCATTTT
TRBV2	.	TRBD2	TRBJ2-1	CASSGGIYGEQFF	TGTGCCAGCAGCGGGGGGATCTATGGTGAGCAGTTCTTC
TRBV11-2	.	TRBD1	TRBJ2-3	CASSRSGQGTDTQYF	TGTGCCAGCAGCCGGTCGGGACAGGGCACAGATACGCAGTATTTT
TRBV14	.	.	TRBJ2-2	CASMPPGSENTGELFF	TGTGCCAGCATGCCCCCGGGCAGTGAGAACACCGGGGAGCTGTTTTTT
TRBV5-4	once	.	TRBJ1-4	CASSVFGGAGEKLFF	TGTGCCAGCAGTGTATTCGGGGGGGCGGGTGAAAAACTGTTTTTT
TRBV5-1	.	.	TRBJ2-1	CASSLAPGQTYNEQFF	TGCGCCAGCAGCTTGGCCCCCGGACAGACCTACAATGAGCAGTTCTTC
TRBV2	.	TRBD1	TRBJ2-5	CASRIRQGARETQYF	TGTGCCAGCCGTATAAGACAGGGGGCGCGGGAGACCCAGTACTTC
TRBV6-5	.	.	TRBJ2-7	CASRKQGRYEQYF	TGTGCCAGCAGAAAACAGGGTCGTTACGAGCAGTACTTC
TRBV28	.	TRBD2	TRBJ2-1	CASSLVGLAGNEQFF	TGTGCCAGCAGTTTAGTGGGGCTAGCGGGTAATGAGCAGTTCTTC
TRBV2	.	.	TRBJ2-1	CASSDLVGTPEQFF	TGTGCCAGCAGTGACCTCGTAGGGACCCCCGAGCAGTTCTTC
TRBV27	.	TRBD2	TRBJ2-3	CASSSGLATDTQYF	TGTGCCAGCAGTTCGGGACTAGCGACAGATACGCAGTATTTT
TRBV11-2	few	.	TRBJ2-1	CASSFYSRRGVSYNEQFF	TGTGCCAGCAGCTTTTACTCCCGTAGGGGAGTCTCCTACAATGAGCAGTTCTTC
TRBV10-3	.	TRBD1	TRBJ2-1	CAIRRQGGYNEQFF	TGTGCCATCAGGCGACAGGGGGGCTACAATGAGCAGTTCTTC
TRBV28	.	.	TRBJ1-4	CASSLTRGMGLNEKLFF	TGTGCCAGCAGCCTTACCCGGGGAATGGGGCTTAATGAAAAACTGTTTTTT
TRBV27	.	TRBD2	TRBJ2-3	CASSFRLAGASTDTQYF	TGTGCCAGCAGTTTTCGTCTAGCGGGCGCTAGCACAGATACGCAGTATTTT
TRBV6-6	.	.	TRBJ2-3	CASSPGGGTQYF	TGTGCCAGCAGCCCAGGGGGGGGTACGCAGTATTTT
TRBV4-2	.	.	TRBJ2-5	CASSQAFFGERETQYF	TGTGCCAGCAGCCAAGCATTTTTCGGGGAGCGGGAGACCCAGTACTTC
TRBV14	.	.	TRBJ2-3	CASSQWRRDTQYF	TGTGCCAGCAGCCAATGGCGGCGGGATACGCAGTATTTT
TRBV28	.	TRBD2	TRBJ2-7	CASSWGLAEFYEQYF	TGTGCCAGCAGTTGGGGACTAGCGGAGTTCTACGAGCAGTACTTC
TRBV20-1	few	.	TRBJ1-2	CSARDNNGYTF	TGCAGTGCTAGAGACAACAATGGCTACACCTTC
TRBV6-1	.	.	TRBJ1-6	CASSPDSNSPLHF	TGTGCCAGCAGTCCCGACAGTAATTCACCCCTCCACTTT
TRBV5-1	.	.	TRBJ2-1	CASSLEAGRSYNEQFF	TGCGCCAGCAGCTTGGAGGCGGGCCGCTCCTACAATGAGCAGTTCTTC
TRBV7-2	.	TRBD1	TRBJ1-2	CASSLASGQGAPYGYTF	TGTGCCAGCAGCTTAGCGTCCGGACAGGGGGCCCCTTATGGCTACACCTTC
TRBV30	.	.	TRBJ1-3	CAFKLSGNTIYF	TGTGCCTTCAAGCTCTCTGGAAACACCATATATTTT
TRBV2	.	.	TRBJ1-2	CASSLQGPYTF	TGTGCCAGCAGTCTACAAGGCCCCTACACCTTC
TRBV5-8	.	.	TRBJ2-5	CASSRHREETQYF	TGTGCCAGCAGTCGTCACAGGGAAGAGACCCAGTACTTC
TRBV7-3	.	.	TRBJ1-1	CASRASRGNTEAFF	TGTGCCAGCAGGGCTTCCAGGGGGAACACTGAAGCTTTCTTT
TRBV28	.	TRBD1	TRBJ1-6	CASRGQGKEPLHF	TGTGCCAGCAGGGGACAGGGGAAGGAACCCCTCCACTTT
TRBV7-9	.	.	TRBJ2-7	CASGPSAAREEQYF	TGTGCCAGCGGTCCTTCAGCGGCCCGGGAAGAGCAGTACTTC